The clone carrying this T cell receptor beta chain was observed a single time. Original handling: How many nucleated cells were present was estimated from reference gene primer amplification. Sequencing was performed with immunoSEQ multiplex PCR; in TCRdb, only in-frame clones are kept and a portion is missing. V and J calls and clone size are those listed in that table; D and trimming were worked out from the DNA. This table holds 30,000 to 45,000 clones, 80% to 90% found once. This sample is drawn from a study of blood T cell repertoires in COVID-19. Whole-study context: COVID-19 samples, acute and convalescent, were from the United States, Italy and Spain. PBMCs, B-cell-depleted T cells, or T cells were the source of the cDNA or gDNA that made up the material.

The junction had 7 bases not matched to a gene; V was cut back by 5 bases and J by 3 bases. The CDR3 totals 15 residues. The germline V gene encodes CDR1 MDHEN and CDR2 SYDVKM. The source is a human donor in a cohort sampled during active COVID-19. Material: peripheral blood. This chain uses TRBV28 with TRBJ2-1; 7 positions match TRBD2. Written as DNA, the CDR3 is TGTGCCAGCAGTCCCCTAGCGGCCCGCTACAATGAGCAGTTCTTC. Translated: CASSPLAARYNEQFF. The full variable domain, completed using reference TRBV28 and TRBJ2-1, is DVKVTQSSRYLVKRTGEKVFLECVQDMDHENMFWYRQDPGLGLRLIYFSYDVKMKEKGDIPEGYSVSREKKERFSLILESASTNQTSMYLCASSPLAARYNEQFFGPGTRLTVL.